This T cell receptor beta chain was profiled in a study of blood T cell repertoires in COVID-19. For the study at large: Specimens from acute and convalescent COVID-19 originated in the United States, Italy and Spain. The cDNA or gDNA used as material had been derived from T cells, B-cell-depleted T cells, or PBMCs.

The table came from immunoSEQ multiplex PCR; TCRdb's copy has only in-frame clones and leaves some out. The sample records more than 65,000 clones, around nine tenths being singletons. The V gene's germline CDR1 is GTSNPN and CDR2 SVGIG (reference sequence). The length of the CDR3 is 19 residues. Trimming took 2 bases from V and 3 from J; bases not matched to a gene: 11. Specimen: peripheral blood. J is TRBJ2-1 and V is TRBV30; 15 positions agree with TRBD2. The TCR comes from a man in his sixties with acute or convalescent COVID-19. This chain's CDR3 is CAWSPLRTSGGAYYNEQFF. CDR3 coding DNA: TGTGCCTGGAGTCCCCTGCGGACTAGCGGGGGGGCCTACTACAATGAGCAGTTCTTC.